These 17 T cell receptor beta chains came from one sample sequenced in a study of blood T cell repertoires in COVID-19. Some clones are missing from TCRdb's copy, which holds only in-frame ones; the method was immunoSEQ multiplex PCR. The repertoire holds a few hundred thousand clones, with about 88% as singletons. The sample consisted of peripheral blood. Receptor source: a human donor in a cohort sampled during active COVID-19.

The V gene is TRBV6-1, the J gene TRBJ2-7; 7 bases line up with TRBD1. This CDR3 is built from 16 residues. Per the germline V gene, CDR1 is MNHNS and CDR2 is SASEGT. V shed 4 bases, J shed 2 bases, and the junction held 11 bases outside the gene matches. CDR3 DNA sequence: TGTGCCAGCAGTGCAGGGGGTCGGACAGCGACCTACGAGCAGTACTTC. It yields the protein CASSAGGRTATYEQYF.

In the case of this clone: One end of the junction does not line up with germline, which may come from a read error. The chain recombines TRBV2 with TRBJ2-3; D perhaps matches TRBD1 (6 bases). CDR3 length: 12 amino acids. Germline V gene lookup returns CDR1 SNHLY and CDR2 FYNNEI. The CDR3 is CASSWGPETQYF. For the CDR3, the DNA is TGTGCCAGCTCATGGGGGCCAGAAACGCAGTATTTT.

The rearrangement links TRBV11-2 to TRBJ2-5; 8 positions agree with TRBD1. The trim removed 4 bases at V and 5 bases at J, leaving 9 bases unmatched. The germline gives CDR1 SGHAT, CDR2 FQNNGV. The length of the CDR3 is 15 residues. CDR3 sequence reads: CASSSTRTGQETQYF. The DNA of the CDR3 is TGTGCCAGCAGCTCTACCCGGACAGGGCAGGAGACCCAGTACTTC.

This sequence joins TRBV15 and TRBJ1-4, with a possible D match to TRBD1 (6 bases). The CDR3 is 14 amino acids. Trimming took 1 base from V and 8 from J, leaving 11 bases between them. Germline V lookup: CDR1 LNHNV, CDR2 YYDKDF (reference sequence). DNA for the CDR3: TGTGCCACCAGCAGAGGAACAGGGCAAGAAAAACTGTTTTTT. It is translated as CATSRGTGQEKLFF.

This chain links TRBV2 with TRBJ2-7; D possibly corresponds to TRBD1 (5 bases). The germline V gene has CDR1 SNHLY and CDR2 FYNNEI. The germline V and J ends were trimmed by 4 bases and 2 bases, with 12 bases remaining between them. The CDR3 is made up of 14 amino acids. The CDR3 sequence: CASSVARATYEQYF. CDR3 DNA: TGTGCCAGCAGTGTTGCCAGGGCCACCTACGAGCAGTACTTC.

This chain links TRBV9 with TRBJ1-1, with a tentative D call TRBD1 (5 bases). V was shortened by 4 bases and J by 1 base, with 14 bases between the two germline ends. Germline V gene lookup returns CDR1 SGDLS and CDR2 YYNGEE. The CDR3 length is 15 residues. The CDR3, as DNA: TGTGCCAGCAGCCCCCGGGGAGGGGCGAACACTGAAGCTTTCTTT. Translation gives CASSPRGGANTEAFF. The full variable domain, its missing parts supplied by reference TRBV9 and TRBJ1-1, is DSGVTQTPKHLITATGQRVTLRCSPRSGDLSVYWYQQSLDQGLQFLIQYYNGEERAKGNILERFSAQQFPDLHSELNLSSLELGDSALYFCASSPRGGANTEAFFGQGTRLTVV.

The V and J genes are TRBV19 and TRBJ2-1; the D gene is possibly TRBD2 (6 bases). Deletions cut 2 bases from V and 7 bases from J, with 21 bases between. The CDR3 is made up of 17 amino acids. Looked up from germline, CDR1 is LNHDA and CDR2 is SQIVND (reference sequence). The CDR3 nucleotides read TGTGCCAGTAGTATAATAGGGCTTCCGGGAGCACGAAATGAGCAGTTCTTC. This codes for CASSIIGLPGARNEQFF.

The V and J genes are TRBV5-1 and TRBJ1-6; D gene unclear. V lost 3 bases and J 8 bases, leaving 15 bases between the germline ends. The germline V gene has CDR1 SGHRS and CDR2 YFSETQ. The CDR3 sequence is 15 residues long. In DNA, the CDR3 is TGCGCCAGCAGCTCAACCCCCGAGCCCGATTCACCCCTCCACTTT. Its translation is CASSSTPEPDSPLHF.

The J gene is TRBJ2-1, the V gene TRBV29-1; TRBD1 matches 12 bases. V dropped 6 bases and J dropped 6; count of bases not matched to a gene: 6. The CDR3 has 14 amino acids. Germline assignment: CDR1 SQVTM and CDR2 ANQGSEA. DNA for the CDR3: TGCAGCGTCGCCGGGACAGGGGGCTTCAATGAGCAGTTCTTC. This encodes CSVAGTGGFNEQFF.

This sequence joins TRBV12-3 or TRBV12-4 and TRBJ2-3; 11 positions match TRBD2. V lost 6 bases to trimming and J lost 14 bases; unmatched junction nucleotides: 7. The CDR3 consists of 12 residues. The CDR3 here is CASSPTSGRTYF. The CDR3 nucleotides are TGTGCCAGCAGCCCCACTAGCGGGAGAACGTATTTT.

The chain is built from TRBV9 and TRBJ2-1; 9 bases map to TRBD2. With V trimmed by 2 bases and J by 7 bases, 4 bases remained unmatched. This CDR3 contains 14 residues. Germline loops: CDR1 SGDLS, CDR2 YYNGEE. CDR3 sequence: CASSVSGRWNEQFF. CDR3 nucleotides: TGTGCCAGCAGCGTTAGCGGGAGATGGAATGAGCAGTTCTTC.

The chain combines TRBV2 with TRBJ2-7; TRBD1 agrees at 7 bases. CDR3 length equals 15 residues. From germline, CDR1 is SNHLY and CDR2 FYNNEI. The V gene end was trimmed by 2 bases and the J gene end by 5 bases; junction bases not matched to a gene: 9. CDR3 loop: CASSERARGSNEQYF. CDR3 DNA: TGTGCCAGCAGTGAAAGGGCCAGGGGGTCCAACGAGCAGTACTTC.

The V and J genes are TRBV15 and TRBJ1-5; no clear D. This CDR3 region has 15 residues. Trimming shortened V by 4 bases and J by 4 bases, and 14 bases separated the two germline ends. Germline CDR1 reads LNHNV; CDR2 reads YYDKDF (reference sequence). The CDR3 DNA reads TGTGCCACCAGCACTAACCCGGCGGTTAATCAGCCCCAGCATTTT. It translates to CATSTNPAVNQPQHF.

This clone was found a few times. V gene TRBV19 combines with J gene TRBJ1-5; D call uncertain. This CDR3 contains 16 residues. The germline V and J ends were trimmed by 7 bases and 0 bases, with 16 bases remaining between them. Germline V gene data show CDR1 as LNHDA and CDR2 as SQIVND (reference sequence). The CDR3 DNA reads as TGTGCCAGTACTAGCGGCCAGCGGAATAGCAATCAGCCCCAGCATTTT. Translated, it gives CASTSGQRNSNQPQHF. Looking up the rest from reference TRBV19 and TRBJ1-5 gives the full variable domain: DGGITQSPKYLFRKEGQNVTLSCEQNLNHDAMYWYRQDPGQGLRLIYYSQIVNDFQKGDIAEGYSVSREKKESFPLTVTSAQKNPTAFYLCASTSGQRNSNQPQHFGDGTRLSIL.

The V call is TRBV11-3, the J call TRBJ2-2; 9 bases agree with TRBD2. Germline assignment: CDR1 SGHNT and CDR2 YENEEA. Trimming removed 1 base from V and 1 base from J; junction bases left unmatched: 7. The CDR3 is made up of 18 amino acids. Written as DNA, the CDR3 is TGTGCCAGCAGCTTAGTTCTGCGGGAGGGCCAGAACACCGGGGAGCTGTTTTTT. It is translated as CASSLVLREGQNTGELFF.

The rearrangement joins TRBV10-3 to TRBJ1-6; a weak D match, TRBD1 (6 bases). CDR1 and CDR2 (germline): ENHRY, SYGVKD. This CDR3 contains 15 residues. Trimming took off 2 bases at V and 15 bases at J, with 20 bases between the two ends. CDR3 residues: CAISEDGVQGRILHF. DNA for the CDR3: TGTGCCATCAGTGAGGACGGAGTACAGGGCCGTATCCTCCACTTT.

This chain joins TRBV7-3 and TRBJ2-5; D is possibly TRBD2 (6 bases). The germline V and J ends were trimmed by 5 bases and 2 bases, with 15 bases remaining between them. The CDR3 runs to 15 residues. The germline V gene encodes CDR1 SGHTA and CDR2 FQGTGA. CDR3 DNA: TGTGCCAGCAGCCCAGGCCGGGGGAAGCAAGAGACCCAGTACTTC. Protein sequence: CASSPGRGKQETQYF. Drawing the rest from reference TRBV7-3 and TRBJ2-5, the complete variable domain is GAGVSQTPSNKVTEKGKYVELRCDPISGHTALYWYRQSLGQGPEFLIYFQGTGAADDSGLPNDRFFAVRPEGSVSTLKIQRTERGDSAVYLCASSPGRGKQETQYFGPGTRLLVL.